Below, 21 T cell receptor beta chains from the same sample are listed, as sequenced in a study of blood T cells in healthy people across ages. With a J-beta primer mix and a sample-barcoded 5' primer, a second PCR ran roughly 7 to 11 cycles. MiXCR, applied by TCRdb to the 5' RACE reads, yields one record per CDR3 protein. The sample includes over 600,000 distinct CDR3 sequences, less than 45% of them seen just once. What was sequenced was blood. Receptors were obtained from a man at least 80 years old in good health.

This clonotype was counted between two and nine times. J is TRBJ2-2 and V is TRBV6-1; 8 bases are shared with TRBD2. Germline CDR1 reads MNHNS; CDR2 reads SASEGT. V lost 3 bases to trimming and J lost 5 bases; unmatched junction nucleotides: 5. The length of the CDR3 is 15 residues. CDR3 in amino acids: CASSEAGGVTGELFF. Written as DNA, the CDR3 is TGTGCCAGCAGTGAGGCCGGGGGGGTAACCGGGGAGCTGTTTTTT.

In regard to this clonotype: This could be a read error, since a much larger clone is one nucleotide away. The chain combines TRBV7-9 with TRBJ2-5; D gene unclear. This CDR3 is built from 16 residues. V was clipped by 1 base and J by 6 bases, with 18 bases between them. Germline lookup yields CDR1 SEHNR and CDR2 FQNEAQ (reference sequence). This chain's CDR3 is CASSLEGPPAKKTQYF. CDR3 DNA sequence: TGTGCCAGCAGCTTAGAAGGGCCCCCAGCGAAGAAGACCCAGTACTTC.

The rearrangement joins TRBV29-1 to TRBJ2-7, with TRBD2 matching 14 bases. Germline CDR1 SQVTM, CDR2 ANQGSEA. J lost 4 bases, V lost 6 bases, and 5 bases had no gene match. The CDR3 length is 14 residues. The CDR3 nucleotides are TGCAGCGTAGTCGGGACTAGCGGGAGTTACGAGCAGTACTTC. It yields the protein CSVVGTSGSYEQYF.

This clonotype occurred a few times. The chain has TRBV12-3 or TRBV12-4 and TRBJ2-4; D is uncertain. The CDR3 extends over 13 amino acids. V was shortened by 5 bases and J by 6 bases, with 11 bases between the two germline ends. CDR3 sequence: CASSIRDGNIQYF. CDR3 coding DNA: TGTGCCAGCAGTATAAGAGACGGAAACATTCAGTACTTC.

This clonotype was found once. A much larger clone lies a single base off, so this may be a read error. The chain combines TRBV15 with TRBJ2-3; 7 nucleotides align to TRBD2. The CDR3 is 16 residues long. Germline assignment: CDR1 LNHNV and CDR2 YYDKDF (reference sequence). The CDR3 sequence is CTTSRVLAASTDTQYF. In DNA, the CDR3 is TGTACCACCAGCAGAGTTCTAGCGGCTAGCACAGATACGCAGTATTTT.

The chain uses TRBV27 and TRBJ2-5; D is undetermined. Germline loops: CDR1 MNHEY, CDR2 SMNVEV (reference sequence). V shed 2 bases and J shed 11 bases, with 18 bases lying between them. CDR3 size: 14 residues. The CDR3 DNA sequence: TGTGCCAGCAGTTTAGGGCTAGTTAGTCATGAGCAGTACTTC. Translation: CASSLGLVSHEQYF.

This clonotype was seen more than once but under ten times. V usage is TRBV11-1 and J usage is TRBJ2-7; D is undetermined. The V end lost 4 bases, the J end lost 7 bases, and 14 bases lay between the germline ends. Germline V gene sequence: CDR1 SGHAT, CDR2 FQDESV (reference sequence). The CDR3 spans 13 residues. Here the CDR3 reads CASSSESYNEQYF. The CDR3 DNA is TGTGCCAGCAGCTCAGAATCTTACAATGAGCAGTACTTC.

Here the CDR3 reads CASSPSGRGVRETQYF. The CDR3 coding sequence is TGTGCCAGCAGCCCCAGCGGGAGGGGTGTTCGAGAGACCCAGTACTTC. The J gene is TRBJ2-5, the V gene TRBV14, with 10 bases lining up with TRBD2. The CDR3 has 16 amino acids. CDR1 is SGHDN and CDR2 is FVKESK in the germline V gene. The trim removed 4 bases at V and 4 bases at J, leaving 9 bases unmatched.

This clonotype was detected ten times or more. The genes are TRBV7-2 and TRBJ1-1, with D perhaps TRBD1 (5 bases). CDR3 length equals 18 residues. Germline CDR1 SGHTA, CDR2 FQGNSA. V dropped 5 bases and J dropped 0 bases, with 22 bases sitting between them. CDR3 in amino acids: CASSPRAGTGLLNTEAFF. In DNA, the CDR3 is TGTGCCAGCAGCCCCCGGGCCGGGACGGGGCTTTTGAACACTGAAGCTTTCTTT. Drawing the rest from reference TRBV7-2 and TRBJ1-1, the complete variable domain is GAGVSQSPSNKVTEKGKDVELRCDPISGHTALYWYRQSLGQGLEFLIYFQGNSAPDKSGLPSDRFSAERTGGSVSTLTIQRTQQEDSAVYLCASSPRAGTGLLNTEAFFGQGTRLTVV.

The chain links TRBV20-1 to TRBJ2-1; no reliable D call. CDR1 is DFQATT and CDR2 is SNEGSKA in the germline V gene (reference sequence). V dropped 3 bases and J dropped 1 base, with 16 bases sitting between them. The CDR3 contains 16 residues. CDR3 nucleotide sequence: TGCAGTGCTAGGGGTTTTAGGCGACCTTCCTACAATGAGCAGTTCTTC. Translating it yields CSARGFRRPSYNEQFF.

This clonotype came up a few times. The genes are TRBV20-1 and TRBJ2-7, with D unclear. V lost 2 bases to trimming and J lost 6 bases, with 14 bases between them. This CDR3 has 13 residues. CDR1 is DFQATT and CDR2 is SNEGSKA in the germline V gene (reference sequence). The CDR3 spells CSARRPPTGEQYF. The CDR3 bases are TGCAGTGCTAGACGCCCTCCTACTGGCGAGCAGTACTTC.

The chain is built from TRBV18 and TRBJ2-5, with D maybe TRBD2 (6 bases). The CDR3 extends over 13 amino acids. Trimming left V 4 bases short and J 11 bases short, with 17 bases between. Germline V lookup: CDR1 KGHSH, CDR2 LQKENI. This chain's CDR3 is CASSRGGMDEQYF. In nucleotides, the CDR3 is TGTGCCAGCTCACGAGGAGGGATGGATGAGCAGTACTTC.

This clonotype has a handful of counts. The genes are TRBV7-2 and TRBJ2-3; D tentatively reads TRBD1 or TRBD2 (5 bases each). V lost 2 bases and J 6 bases, leaving 18 bases between the germline ends. The length of the CDR3 is 16 residues. Per germline, CDR1 SGHTA and CDR2 FQGNSA. The CDR3 protein is CASSLQAGGGTDTQYF. CDR3 nucleotides: TGTGCCAGCAGCTTACAAGCTGGTGGGGGTACGGATACGCAGTATTTT. The complete variable domain, with remaining parts taken from reference TRBV7-2 and TRBJ2-3, reads GAGVSQSPSNKVTEKGKDVELRCDPISGHTALYWYRQSLGQGLEFLIYFQGNSAPDKSGLPSDRFSAERTGGSVSTLTIQRTQQEDSAVYLCASSLQAGGGTDTQYFGPGTRLTVL.

This clonotype has a single count. The chain is built from TRBV29-1 and TRBJ2-5; 12 bases match TRBD1. Unmatched junction bases numbered 15, after V lost 8 bases and J lost 11 bases. The germline gives CDR1 SQVTM, CDR2 ANQGSEA. This CDR3 contains 14 residues. The CDR3 spells CSTYGGQGADGQYF. As DNA, the CDR3 is TGCAGCACCTACGGGGGACAGGGGGCGGATGGGCAGTACTTC.

This clonotype showed up just a few times. The CDR3 sequence is CASSYAPGQGAGANVLTF. DNA for the CDR3: TGTGCCAGCAGTTACGCGCCGGGACAGGGGGCTGGGGCCAACGTCCTGACTTTC. The rearrangement links TRBV6-2 or TRBV6-3 to TRBJ2-6; TRBD1 aligns across 11 bases. Per the germline V gene, CDR1 is MNHEY and CDR2 is SVGEGT. This CDR3 contains 18 residues. Trimming at V came to 2 bases and at J to 2 bases, leaving 5 bases not matched to a gene.

This clonotype was counted ten times or more. The genes are TRBV11-3 and TRBJ2-5; D not resolved. V lost 6 bases and J lost 1, with 6 bases in between. CDR3 size: 12 residues. CDR1 and CDR2 (germline): SGHNT, YENEEA. The CDR3: CASSGIQETQYF. The CDR3 nucleotides read TGTGCCAGCAGTGGGATCCAAGAGACCCAGTACTTC.

The chain is built from TRBV5-6 and TRBJ2-7, with 7 bases matching TRBD2. Germline V CDR1 and CDR2: SGHDT, YYEEEE. Trimming took 1 base from V and 3 from J; bases not matched to a gene: 10. This CDR3 has 16 residues. Here the CDR3 reads CASSLRASGDLYEQYF. The CDR3 region has the DNA TGTGCCAGCAGCTTGAGGGCTAGCGGAGATCTCTACGAGCAGTACTTC.

This clonotype was observed a handful of times. This sequence may be a read error, since a much larger clone differs from it by one base. This sequence joins TRBV4-3 and TRBJ2-7, with D perhaps TRBD2 (5 bases). The CDR3 length is 14 residues. The germline V gene encodes CDR1 LGHNA and CDR2 YSLEER. CDR3 amino acids: CAGSQDYSSYEQYF. The CDR3 coding sequence is TGCGCCGGCAGCCAAGACTACAGCTCCTACGAGCAGTACTTC.

The gene calls are TRBV5-1 and TRBJ2-5; weak D call: TRBD1 (6 bases). The CDR3 runs to 14 residues. The V gene's germline CDR1 is SGHRS and CDR2 YFSETQ. V lost 0 bases, J lost 7 bases, and 13 bases lay in between. The CDR3 loop reads CASSLETGPATQYF. The CDR3 coding sequence is TGCGCCAGCAGCTTGGAAACAGGGCCGGCGACCCAGTACTTC.

This clonotype was observed a handful of times. This chain uses TRBV4-1 with TRBJ2-1; the match to TRBD1 covers 8 bases. This CDR3 spans 15 amino acids. The ends lost 1 base at V and 2 bases at J; junction bases unmatched: 1. The germline V gene has CDR1 MGHRA and CDR2 YSYEKL. This CDR3 is CASSQGQGTYNEQFF. The CDR3 DNA is TGCGCCAGCAGCCAAGGACAGGGGACCTACAATGAGCAGTTCTTC.

Of note for this clonotype: A clone one base away is much larger, so this may be a read error. The chain uses TRBV29-1 and TRBJ2-1; weak D call: TRBD2 (5 bases). The CDR3 consists of 11 residues. Germline lookup yields CDR1 SQVTM and CDR2 ANQGSEA. The V end lost 2 bases, the J end lost 10 bases, and 9 bases lay between the germline ends. The DNA for the CDR3 is TGCAGCGTTGAAATCGGGAAGGAGCAGTTCTTC. Amino acid sequence: CSVEIGKEQFF.